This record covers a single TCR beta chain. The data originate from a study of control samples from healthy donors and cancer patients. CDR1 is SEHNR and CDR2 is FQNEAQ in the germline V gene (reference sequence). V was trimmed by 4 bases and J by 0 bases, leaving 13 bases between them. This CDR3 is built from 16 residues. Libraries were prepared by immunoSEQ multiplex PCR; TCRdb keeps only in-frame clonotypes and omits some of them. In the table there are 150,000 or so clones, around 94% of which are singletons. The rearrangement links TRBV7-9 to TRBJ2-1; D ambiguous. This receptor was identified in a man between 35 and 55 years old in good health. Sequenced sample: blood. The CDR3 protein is CASSWVSYGSYNEQFF. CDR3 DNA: TGTGCCAGCAGCTGGGTCTCATACGGCTCCTACAATGAGCAGTTCTTC. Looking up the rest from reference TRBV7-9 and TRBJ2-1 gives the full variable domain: DTGVSQNPRHKITKRGQNVTFRCDPISEHNRLYWYRQTLGQGPEFLTYFQNEAQLEKSRLLSDRFSAERPKGSFSTLEIQRTEQGDSAMYLCASSWVSYGSYNEQFFGPGTRLTVL.